This TCR beta chain comes out of a study of control samples from healthy donors and cancer patients. The protocol was immunoSEQ multiplex PCR, while the TCRdb copy is restricted to in-frame clones and leaves out a portion. Among about 160,000 clones listed, approximately 96% were seen once. The V gene's germline CDR1 is LGHDT and CDR2 YNNKEL (reference sequence). This CDR3 has 14 residues. V lost 5 bases, J lost 1 base, and 11 bases lay in between. Sequenced material: blood. The source of this sequence is a woman aged 40 to 50 in good health. The J gene is TRBJ1-1, the V gene TRBV3-1 (or the pseudogene TRBV3-2), with a weak D call TRBD1 (6 bases). The CDR3 spells CASSYLTGNTEAFF. The CDR3 DNA is TGTGCCAGCAGCTACCTGACAGGGAACACTGAAGCTTTCTTT.